This TCR beta chain stems from a study of control samples from healthy donors and cancer patients. The CDR3 sequence is 16 residues long. The trim removed 4 bases at V and 3 bases at J, leaving 11 bases unmatched. Germline CDR1 and CDR2: GTSNPN and SVGIG (reference sequence). The data were produced by immunoSEQ multiplex PCR, yet TCRdb's version contains in-frame clones alone and is incomplete. The sample shows roughly 130,000 clones, 75% to 95% of them seen only once. The specimen was blood. This sequence joins TRBV30 and TRBJ2-3, with 9 bases identical to TRBD2. The clonotype originates from a man aged 18 to 35 in good health. CDR3 bases: TGTGCCTGGACGAGACAGCTAGCGGGGTATACAGATACGCAGTATTTT. As protein: CAWTRQLAGYTDTQYF.